This is a list of T cell receptor beta chains from one sample in a study of T cell responses to AZD1222 COVID-19 vaccine. TCRdb's copy holds only in-frame clones and misses some; the assay was immunoSEQ multiplex PCR. In the table there are approximately 130,000 clones, less than 95% of which are singletons. The source material was peripheral blood, sampled on day 0 of AZD1222 vaccination. The receptors were gathered from an adult in good health. Each CDR3 is given with its conserved first and last residue. The D gene is left open where the match is weak. For some rows the clone size is stated as once, few or many, or as a class when expanded; others skip it.

clone size: -; V gene: TRBV28; J gene: TRBJ1-2; D gene: TRBD1; CDR3 DNA: TGTGCCAGCAGTCCGGGGACAGGGCAACTATATGGCTACACCTTC; CDR3 protein: CASSPGTGQLYGYTF
clone size: -; V gene: TRBV2; J gene: TRBJ2-3; D gene: TRBD1; CDR3 DNA: TGTGCCAGCAGTCCCAATACCGGGACAGGGGGCGAAGGAGATACGCAGTATTTT; CDR3 protein: CASSPNTGTGGEGDTQYF
clone size: -; V gene: TRBV18; J gene: TRBJ1-1; D gene: -; CDR3 DNA: TGTGCCAGCTCACCCGAAACTGAAGCTTTCTTT; CDR3 protein: CASSPETEAFF
clone size: once; V gene: TRBV19; J gene: TRBJ1-5; D gene: -; CDR3 DNA: TGTGCCAGTAGTATAGGATGGGAAGGTGGTAATCAGCCCCAGCATTTT; CDR3 protein: CASSIGWEGGNQPQHF
clone size: once; V gene: TRBV5-6; J gene: TRBJ1-1; D gene: TRBD1; CDR3 DNA: TGTGCCAGCAGCTTGAACAGGGGCACTGAAGCTTTCTTT; CDR3 protein: CASSLNRGTEAFF
clone size: -; V gene: TRBV20-1; J gene: TRBJ1-1; D gene: -; CDR3 DNA: TGCAGTGCGGGCCAGGGAACTGAAGCTTTCTTT; CDR3 protein: CSAGQGTEAFF
clone size: -; V gene: TRBV12-3/TRBV12-4; J gene: TRBJ1-4; D gene: -; CDR3 DNA: TGTGCCAGCAGTTTAGGAACTCTCGGGAAACTGTTTTTT; CDR3 protein: CASSLGTLGKLFF
clone size: -; V gene: TRBV7-8; J gene: TRBJ2-5; D gene: -; CDR3 DNA: TGTGCCAGCAGTACCGGGGGCCCGGGGACCCAGTACTTC; CDR3 protein: CASSTGGPGTQYF
clone size: -; V gene: TRBV18; J gene: TRBJ1-3; D gene: -; CDR3 DNA: TGTGCCAGCTCACCACGGGGGTTATTTGGAAACACCATATATTTT; CDR3 protein: CASSPRGLFGNTIYF
clone size: -; V gene: TRBV10-1; J gene: TRBJ2-3; D gene: -; CDR3 DNA: TGCGCCAGCAGTGAGGCTGTCGGGATTGGGTCAGATACGCAGTATTTT; CDR3 protein: CASSEAVGIGSDTQYF
clone size: -; V gene: TRBV30; J gene: TRBJ2-1; D gene: -; CDR3 DNA: TGTGCCTGGAGTGTGGGTTGGAATGAGCAGTTCTTC; CDR3 protein: CAWSVGWNEQFF
clone size: -; V gene: TRBV4-1; J gene: TRBJ1-4; D gene: -; CDR3 DNA: TGCGCCAGCAGCCAAGATCGGGCGGCGAATGAAAAACTGTTTTTT; CDR3 protein: CASSQDRAANEKLFF
clone size: few; V gene: TRBV7-2; J gene: TRBJ2-7; D gene: -; CDR3 DNA: TGTGCCAGCAGCTCAACAGGGGGAGGGAACTACGAGCAGTACTTC; CDR3 protein: CASSSTGGGNYEQYF
clone size: -; V gene: TRBV9; J gene: TRBJ1-6; D gene: -; CDR3 DNA: TGTGCCAGCAGCGCCATGGGGGCAGGGGACTCTCCACCCCTCCACTTT; CDR3 protein: CASSAMGAGDSPPLHF
clone size: -; V gene: TRBV6-5; J gene: TRBJ2-7; D gene: TRBD1; CDR3 DNA: TGTGCCAGCAGTTACACCGGGACAGGGCCCTACGAGCAGTACTTC; CDR3 protein: CASSYTGTGPYEQYF
clone size: -; V gene: TRBV30; J gene: TRBJ1-5; D gene: TRBD1; CDR3 DNA: TGTGCCTGGAGTCCGGGACAGGGACTTCTACGGCTCAATCAGCCCCAGCATTTT; CDR3 protein: CAWSPGQGLLRLNQPQHF
clone size: -; V gene: TRBV3-1/TRBV3-2; J gene: TRBJ1-4; D gene: -; CDR3 DNA: TGTGCCAGCAGCCGACGGGGAACCAATGAAAAACTGTTTTTT; CDR3 protein: CASSRRGTNEKLFF
clone size: -; V gene: TRBV10-2; J gene: TRBJ1-5; D gene: -; CDR3 DNA: TGCGCCAGCAGTGCTATCGGGAGCAATCAGCCCCAGCATTTT; CDR3 protein: CASSAIGSNQPQHF
clone size: -; V gene: TRBV27; J gene: TRBJ2-7; D gene: TRBD1; CDR3 DNA: TGTGCCAGCAGTCTCGGGACAGGGTTCTCCTACGAGCAGTACTTC; CDR3 protein: CASSLGTGFSYEQYF
clone size: -; V gene: TRBV15; J gene: TRBJ2-7; D gene: TRBD2; CDR3 DNA: TGTGCCACCAGCACAAGCGGGGACCAGGGCGAGCAGTACTTC; CDR3 protein: CATSTSGDQGEQYF
clone size: -; V gene: TRBV30; J gene: TRBJ1-1; D gene: -; CDR3 DNA: TGTGCCTGGAGTGTGGGTCGGCGACTTATGAACACTGAAGCTTTCTTT; CDR3 protein: CAWSVGRRLMNTEAFF
clone size: -; V gene: TRBV11-2; J gene: TRBJ2-7; D gene: TRBD1; CDR3 DNA: TGTGCCAGCAAAGAAGAGGGGGCCCCTTCCTCCTACGAGCAGTACTTC; CDR3 protein: CASKEEGAPSSYEQYF
clone size: -; V gene: TRBV15; J gene: TRBJ1-5; D gene: -; CDR3 DNA: TGTGCCACCACCAGCGGCCGGGGCTATAATCAGCCCCAGCATTTT; CDR3 protein: CATTSGRGYNQPQHF
clone size: -; V gene: TRBV3-1/TRBV3-2; J gene: TRBJ1-6; D gene: -; CDR3 DNA: TGTGCCAGCAGCCAAGAGGTTAGGAATTCACCCCTCCACTTT; CDR3 protein: CASSQEVRNSPLHF
clone size: -; V gene: TRBV7-8; J gene: TRBJ1-1; D gene: TRBD1; CDR3 DNA: TGTGCCAGCAGCTTAACAGGGGACACTGAAGCTTTCTTT; CDR3 protein: CASSLTGDTEAFF
clone size: -; V gene: TRBV19; J gene: TRBJ2-1; D gene: -; CDR3 DNA: TGTGCCAGTCTGAAAGACAATGAGCAGTTCTTC; CDR3 protein: CASLKDNEQFF
clone size: -; V gene: TRBV28; J gene: TRBJ1-3; D gene: -; CDR3 DNA: TGTGCCAGCAGTTTTAATCCCTCTGGAAACACCATATATTTT; CDR3 protein: CASSFNPSGNTIYF
clone size: -; V gene: TRBV7-8; J gene: TRBJ1-3; D gene: TRBD1; CDR3 DNA: TGTGCCAGCAGCTTAGCGCTGAGGGGGGGTGACAGGGGAGGAAACACCATATATTTT; CDR3 protein: CASSLALRGGDRGGNTIYF
clone size: -; V gene: TRBV27; J gene: TRBJ2-7; D gene: -; CDR3 DNA: TGTGCCAGCAGTGGGACTTGGACGGAAACCATCTACGAGCAGTACTTC; CDR3 protein: CASSGTWTETIYEQYF
clone size: -; V gene: TRBV6-6; J gene: TRBJ1-6; D gene: -; CDR3 DNA: TGTGCCAGCAGTTACCCGCACATACAGGTCATCGGTCTTGGCTTT; CDR3 protein: CASSYPHIQVIGLGF
clone size: -; V gene: TRBV18; J gene: TRBJ1-3; D gene: -; CDR3 DNA: TGTGCCAGCTCACCAGTAGGATCCTCTGGAAACACCATATATTTT; CDR3 protein: CASSPVGSSGNTIYF
clone size: -; V gene: TRBV15; J gene: TRBJ1-5; D gene: -; CDR3 DNA: TGTGCCACCAGCAGAGGAGGTATCAATCAGCCCCAGCATTTT; CDR3 protein: CATSRGGINQPQHF
clone size: -; V gene: TRBV19; J gene: TRBJ2-3; D gene: TRBD2; CDR3 DNA: TGTGCCAGTAGTAAAGGGAGCGGGAGGGGTACAGATACGCAGTATTTT; CDR3 protein: CASSKGSGRGTDTQYF